The present T cell receptor (beta chain) was sequenced within a study of post-analysis software for immune sequencing data. Remarks on this clonotype: Its specificity is not known.

This CDR3 contains 17 residues. J gave up 2 bases and V 4 bases, and 6 bases lay outside the gene matches. The germline CDR1 and CDR2 sequences are SGDLS and YYNGEE. The study, taken as a whole, reports: Patients showed TRBV5-6, TRBV5-1 and TRBV20-1 among a few TRBV segments more frequent than in controls.

TCR beta cDNA libraries included unique molecular identifiers. In TCRdb, the PCR reads were re-called with MiXCR into one record per CDR3 protein. The sample shows a few hundred thousand distinct CDR3 sequences, around 40% of them seen only once. Source material: blood. This receptor was identified in a girl between 10 and 17 years old with multiple sclerosis. The chain combines TRBV9 with TRBJ2-3, with 14 nucleotides matching TRBD2. The CDR3: CASSPTTSGRATDTQYF. The CDR3 DNA follows: TGTGCCAGCAGCCCAACGACTAGCGGGAGGGCCACAGATACGCAGTATTTT.